Following are 25 T cell receptor beta chains from one sample sequenced in a study of sequential checkpoint blockade in melanoma. Treatment: randomized to nivolumab then ipilimumab (arm A) or the reverse (arm B). The assay was immunoSEQ multiplex PCR, and TCRdb's table has in-frame clones only and misses some. The table has about 5,300 clones, roughly 80% seen once. The sequencing used CD8+ T cells sorted from blood (inferred from file names), collected from a patient given nivolumab and ipilimumab in sequence. These receptors were taken from a human donor with melanoma.

This chain uses TRBV7-8 with TRBJ2-6, with D hard to call. The V gene lost 5 bases and the J gene lost 5 bases, with 22 bases spanning the gap. Germline V gene sequence: CDR1 SGHVS, CDR2 FQNEAQ. The CDR3 extends over 18 amino acids. The DNA of the CDR3 is TGTGCCAGCAGCCTGCCCCCTTACCCACAAAGTCGGGCCAACGTCCTGACTTTC. Translated, it gives CASSLPPYPQSRANVLTF.

This chain joins TRBV30 and TRBJ1-1, with 8 nucleotides matching TRBD1. This CDR3 comprises 14 residues. V was pared by 4 bases and J by 2 bases, with 6 bases of the junction left unmatched. Germline CDR1 GTSNPN, CDR2 SVGIG (reference sequence). This CDR3 reads CAWTFGQGNTEAFF. For the CDR3, the DNA is TGTGCCTGGACCTTTGGACAGGGAAACACTGAAGCTTTCTTT.

This chain connects TRBV27 to TRBJ2-5; perhaps TRBD2 as D (6 bases). Per germline, CDR1 MNHEY and CDR2 SMNVEV (reference sequence). V lost 4 bases to trimming and J lost 5 bases, with 14 bases between them. The CDR3 covers 14 residues. Here the CDR3 DNA reads TGTGCCAGCAGTTCTCTAGCGACGGGGGAGACCCAGTACTTC. Amino acid sequence: CASSSLATGETQYF.

The CDR3 DNA is TGTGCCAGCAGTGACAGGGGGCTCACTGAAGCTTTCTTT. Residues: CASSDRGLTEAFF. This rearrangement joins TRBV6-1 to TRBJ1-1; 8 bases agree with TRBD1. Losses at the gene ends were 3 bases for V and 4 bases for J; bases not matched to a gene: 1. This CDR3 comprises 13 residues. Germline V CDR1 and CDR2: MNHNS, SASEGT.

The chain links TRBV4-3 to TRBJ2-7; tentative D call: TRBD1 (6 bases). There are 14 residues in the CDR3. The V end lost 1 base, the J end lost 5 bases, and 12 bases lay between the germline ends. CDR1 and CDR2 (germline): LGHNA, YSLEER. CDR3 nucleotide sequence: TGCGCCAGCAGCCAAGTAACAGGGATCGACGAGCAGTACTTC. This gives the protein CASSQVTGIDEQYF.

The V gene is TRBV6-5, the J gene TRBJ2-1; possibly TRBD2 for D (6 bases). CDR1 and CDR2 from the germline V gene are MNHEY and SVGAGI. CDR3 size: 12 residues. Trimming removed 2 bases at V and 10 bases at J, with 9 bases between. The CDR3 DNA reads TGTGCCAGCAGTTACAAGAGCGGGGAGCAGTTCTTC. Encoded protein: CASSYKSGEQFF.

V usage is TRBV29-1 and J usage is TRBJ1-5; 9 bases are a match to TRBD1. The CDR3 runs 14 residues. Trimming took 6 bases from V and 2 from J; bases not matched to a gene: 5. Per the germline V gene, CDR1 is SQVTM and CDR2 is ANQGSEA. CDR3 sequence: CSVWTGVGNQPQHF. The CDR3 DNA is TGCAGCGTCTGGACAGGGGTCGGCAATCAGCCCCAGCATTTT.

This chain joins TRBV6-5 and TRBJ1-2; possible D gene TRBD1, 6 bases. Germline V lookup: CDR1 MNHEY, CDR2 SVGAGI. V dropped 7 bases and J dropped 4 bases, with 16 bases sitting between them. This CDR3 has 14 residues. The CDR3 DNA follows: TGTGCCAGCACCCTCTCAGGGGACGGCTATGGCTACACCTTC. Its translation is CASTLSGDGYGYTF.

The chain is built from TRBV6-6 and TRBJ1-4; 8 nucleotides agree with TRBD1. The CDR3 length is 14 residues. Germline trimming cut 6 bases from V and 5 bases from J; bases unmatched to any gene: 5. CDR1 is MNHNY and CDR2 is SVGAGI in the germline V gene (reference sequence). The CDR3 coding sequence is TGTGCCAGCAGGGGGACAGGACGGAATGAAAAACTGTTTTTT. Protein product: CASRGTGRNEKLFF.

The rearrangement uses TRBV5-1 and TRBJ1-2; TRBD1 matches at 8 bases. Germline V lookup: CDR1 SGHRS, CDR2 YFSETQ. The CDR3 spans 17 residues. V trimming: 3 bases; J trimming: 8 bases; junction bases outside the gene matches: 18. The DNA of the CDR3 is TGCGCCAGCAGCTCATCCAGGTCGGGCAGGGGGCATGAAGGCTACACCTTC. This translates into CASSSSRSGRGHEGYTF.

This CDR3 is CASSQETGGRYEQYF. The CDR3 nucleotides are TGTGCCAGCAGCCAAGAAACAGGGGGCCGCTACGAGCAGTACTTC. This rearrangement joins TRBV4-2 to TRBJ2-7; 9 bases agree with TRBD1. Germline lookup yields CDR1 LGHNA and CDR2 YNFKEQ. The trim removed 0 bases at V and 3 bases at J, leaving 3 bases unmatched. CDR3 length: 15 amino acids.

The V call is TRBV7-9, the J call TRBJ2-7, with D unclear. Between the trimmed V and J ends, which lost 4 bases and 1 base, there was a span of 14 bases. Germline-derived CDR1 and CDR2 are SEHNR and FQNEAQ (reference sequence). There are 15 residues in the CDR3. CDR3 in DNA: TGTGCCAGCAGCTCGCGGTCCCCCGGTTCCTACGAGCAGTACTTC. Translation gives CASSSRSPGSYEQYF.

This chain connects TRBV6-6 to TRBJ1-2; 7 bases fit TRBD1. Germline-derived CDR1 and CDR2 are MNHNY and SVGAGI (reference sequence). The J segment lost 7 bases and the V segment lost 6 bases, leaving 8 bases of the junction unmatched. The CDR3 contains 13 residues. The CDR3 protein is CASSTETGVGYTF. The CDR3 bases are TGTGCCAGCAGCACAGAAACAGGGGTTGGCTACACCTTC.

The chain employs TRBV19 and TRBJ2-2, with D perhaps TRBD2 (6 bases). The CDR3 totals 12 residues. CDR1 and CDR2 (germline): LNHDA, SQIVND (reference sequence). V was shortened by 10 bases and J by 4 bases, with 10 bases between the two germline ends. Here the CDR3 DNA reads TGTGCCACCAGGCGGGGCACCGGGGAGCTGTTTTTT. It yields the protein CATRRGTGELFF. The whole variable domain, filled in from reference TRBV19 and TRBJ2-2, reads DGGITQSPKYLFRKEGQNVTLSCEQNLNHDAMYWYRQDPGQGLRLIYYSQIVNDFQKGDIAEGYSVSREKKESFPLTVTSAQKNPTAFYLCATRRGTGELFFGEGSRLTVL.

The chain combines TRBV5-1 with TRBJ2-7; TRBD2 matches 7 bases. Germline V CDR1 and CDR2: SGHRS, YFSETQ. The CDR3 totals 14 residues. J gave up 3 bases and V 0 bases, and 3 bases lay outside the gene matches. This CDR3 reads CASSLGRGNYEQYF. The CDR3 bases are TGCGCCAGCAGCTTGGGGCGGGGGAACTACGAGCAGTACTTC. The variable domain in full, with the rest retrieved from reference TRBV5-1 and TRBJ2-7, is KAGVTQTPRYLIKTRGQQVTLSCSPISGHRSVSWYQQTPGQGLQFLFEYFSETQRNKGNFPGRFSGRQFSNSRSEMNVSTLELGDSALYLCASSLGRGNYEQYFGPGTRLTVT.

The chain carries TRBV2 and TRBJ1-5; D perhaps matches TRBD1 (6 bases). The CDR3 is made up of 14 amino acids. V was pared by 6 bases and J by 2 bases, with 11 bases between. Germline V gives CDR1 SNHLY, CDR2 FYNNEI. The CDR3 region has the DNA TGTGCCAGCAGGGAGCGACAGGGCAATCAGCCCCAGCATTTT. Encoded protein: CASRERQGNQPQHF.

This clone has only a few counts. The DNA for the CDR3 is TGTGCCAGCAGTGACCCGACAGGGCAGGACACCGGGGAGCTGTTTTTT. Protein product: CASSDPTGQDTGELFF. The chain employs TRBV6-4 and TRBJ2-2; TRBD1 matches 7 bases. This CDR3 is 16 amino acids long. In germline, CDR1 is MRHNA, CDR2 SNTAGT. Unmatched junction bases numbered 6, after V lost 2 bases and J lost 3 bases.

The gene calls are TRBV7-2 and TRBJ1-5, with TRBD1 as a possible D gene (5 bases). The CDR3 contains 16 residues. Between the trimmed V and J ends, which lost 2 bases and 6 bases, there was a span of 17 bases. CDR1 is SGHTA and CDR2 is FQGNSA in the germline V gene. CDR3 sequence (DNA): TGTGCCAGCAGCTTATCGCCAGGGCTGATGGTTCAGCCCCAGCATTTT. Amino acid sequence: CASSLSPGLMVQPQHF.

The chain combines TRBV7-9 with TRBJ2-7, with 9 positions matching TRBD1. Germline V gene data show CDR1 as SEHNR and CDR2 as FQNEAQ (reference sequence). The CDR3 is made up of 15 amino acids. V was pared by 6 bases and J by 0 bases, with 6 bases of the junction left unmatched. The CDR3 here is CASRRQGEGSYEQYF. CDR3 DNA sequence: TGTGCCAGCAGGAGACAGGGGGAAGGCTCCTACGAGCAGTACTTC.

The gene calls are TRBV18 and TRBJ1-3; no firm D call. The CDR3 is 17 residues long. The V gene's germline CDR1 is KGHSH and CDR2 LQKENI. V lost 1 base, J lost 0 bases, and 13 bases lay in between. The CDR3 DNA sequence: TGTGCCAGCTCACCACACCCCTGGCCGTACTCTGGAAACACCATATATTTT. This translates into CASSPHPWPYSGNTIYF.

The chain's CDR3 is CASTPLGLNTGELFF. Here the CDR3 DNA reads TGTGCCAGTACCCCCCTGGGGCTCAACACCGGGGAGCTGTTTTTT. The chain recombines TRBV19 with TRBJ2-2; a weak D match, TRBD1 (5 bases). Per the germline V gene, CDR1 is LNHDA and CDR2 is SQIVND (reference sequence). The CDR3 spans 15 residues. V lost 7 bases and J lost 2, with 14 bases in between.

There are a few counts of this clone. The chain is built from TRBV4-2 and TRBJ2-3; tentative D call: TRBD1 (6 bases). V lost 4 bases and J lost 6, with 14 bases in between. Per germline, CDR1 LGHNA and CDR2 YNFKEQ. CDR3 length: 14 amino acids. DNA for the CDR3: TGTGCCAGCAGCCCTACAACCAGGGGCGATACGCAGTATTTT. Its protein product is CASSPTTRGDTQYF.

This clone has just a few counts. The chain is built from TRBV28 and TRBJ2-7; 7 bases line up with TRBD1. The CDR3 runs to 11 residues. V trimming: 8 bases; J trimming: 7 bases; junction bases outside the gene matches: 5. CDR1 MDHEN and CDR2 SYDVKM come from the germline V gene. The CDR3 nucleotides read TGTGCCAGCCGGGACAGTGGGGAGCAGTACTTC. Protein sequence: CASRDSGEQYF.

On this clone: Distinct nucleotide sequences in the sample also encode this CDR3. The rearrangement uses TRBV13 and TRBJ2-3, with D possibly matching TRBD2 (6 bases). Per germline, CDR1 PRHDT and CDR2 FYEKMQ (reference sequence). V dropped 5 bases and J dropped 6 bases, with 18 bases sitting between them. CDR3 size: 15 residues. The CDR3 spells CASSLVYGGVDTQYF. The CDR3 bases are TGTGCCAGCAGCCTAGTCTACGGGGGTGTTGATACGCAGTATTTT.

The chain carries TRBV18 and TRBJ1-2, with a possible D match to TRBD1 (5 bases). The germline V gene encodes CDR1 KGHSH and CDR2 LQKENI. This CDR3 spans 16 amino acids. The V end was cut by 6 bases, the J end by 0 bases, with 17 bases between. The CDR3 reads CASSLDSFPTNYGYTF. The CDR3 region has the DNA TGTGCCAGCTCCCTTGACAGTTTCCCTACTAACTATGGCTACACCTTC.